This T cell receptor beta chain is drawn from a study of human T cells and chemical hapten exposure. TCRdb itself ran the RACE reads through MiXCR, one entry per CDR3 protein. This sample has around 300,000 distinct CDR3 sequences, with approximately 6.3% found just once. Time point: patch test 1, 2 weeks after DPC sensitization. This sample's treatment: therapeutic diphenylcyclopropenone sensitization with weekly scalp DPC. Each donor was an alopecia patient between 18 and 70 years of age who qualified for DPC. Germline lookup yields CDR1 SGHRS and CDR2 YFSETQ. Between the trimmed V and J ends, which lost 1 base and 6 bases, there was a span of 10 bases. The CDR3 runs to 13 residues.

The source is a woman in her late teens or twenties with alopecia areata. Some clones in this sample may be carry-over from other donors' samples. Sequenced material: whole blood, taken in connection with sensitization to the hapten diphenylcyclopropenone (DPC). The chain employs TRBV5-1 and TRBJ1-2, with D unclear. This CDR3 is CASSLRSYDGYTF. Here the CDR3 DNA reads TGCGCCAGCAGCTTGAGGTCCTACGATGGCTACACCTTC.